Listed below are T cell receptor beta chains from one sample, sequenced in a study of T cell clones after liver transplantation. TCRdb keeps only in-frame clones here, not all; method: immunoSEQ multiplex PCR. This table has about 47,000 clones, 85% to 90% appearing once. Sequenced here: CD8+ T cells from blood, sampled 12 months after liver transplant. These receptors all stem from a human patient who received a liver transplant. Some T cells may be graft donor cells. CDR3s include the opening cysteine and the closing phenylalanine or tryptophan. D genes are given only for firm matches. Some rows have no size entry. The others give once, few or many, or a class for an expanded clone.

clone_size cdr3_length j_call v_call d_call cdr3_nt cdr3_aa
- 14 TRBJ1-2 TRBV10-3 - TGTGCCATCAGTGGGGGGTTTACCCCCTATGGCTACACCTTC CAISGGFTPYGYTF
- 14 TRBJ1-1 TRBV5-1 - TGCGCCAGCAGCTTGGGGACGGGAGTCGCTGAAGCTTTCTTT CASSLGTGVAEAFF
- 14 TRBJ1-1 TRBV28 - TGTGCCAGCAGTTTATGGTCCGAGGGCACTGAAGCTTTCTTT CASSLWSEGTEAFF
- 16 TRBJ2-7 TRBV5-1 - TGCGCCAGCAGCGTCAGACTCGGGCATGCGACTTACGAGCAGTACTTC CASSVRLGHATYEQYF
- 15 TRBJ2-7 TRBV5-1 TRBD2 TGCGCCAGCAGCTACCCAGCCGGGGAGGGCTACGAGCAGTACTTC CASSYPAGEGYEQYF
- 13 TRBJ1-3 TRBV2 - TGTGCCATTGAAGGGGGATCTGGAAACACCATATATTTT CAIEGGSGNTIYF
few 11 TRBJ2-7 TRBV5-4 - TGTGCCAGCAGCAGCTCCTACGAGCAGTACTTC CASSSSYEQYF
- 16 TRBJ2-6 TRBV28 - TGTGCCAGCAGTTCCCTCGACATTCCTGGGGCCAACGTCCTGACTTTC CASSSLDIPGANVLTF
medium-sized 13 TRBJ1-3 TRBV5-8 - TGTGCCAGCAAAAGGAGGGGTGGAAACACCATATATTTT CASKRRGGNTIYF
- 12 TRBJ2-1 TRBV5-6 - TGTGCCAGCAGCGGGCCGAGGAATGAGCAGTTCTTC CASSGPRNEQFF
- 15 TRBJ2-5 TRBV9 TRBD2 TGTGCCAGCAGCCCCCCGGGGGGGGGCCAAGAGACCCAGTACTTC CASSPPGGGQETQYF
- 15 TRBJ2-1 TRBV10-3 TRBD2 TGTGCCATCAGTGATGAGCTAGCGGGAGCCAATGAGCAGTTCTTC CAISDELAGANEQFF
- 15 TRBJ2-5 TRBV4-1 - TGCGCCAGCAGCTGGGGTGGGGGCCCACAGGAGACCCAGTACTTC CASSWGGGPQETQYF
- 13 TRBJ2-7 TRBV6-6 - TGTGCCAGCAGTTACTCACAGGCTCACGAGCAGTACTTC CASSYSQAHEQYF
- 15 TRBJ1-2 TRBV4-1 TRBD1 TGCGCCAGCAGCCCGTCGGGACAGGTCGTCTATGGCTACACCTTC CASSPSGQVVYGYTF
- 15 TRBJ2-3 TRBV7-9 - TGTGCCAGCAGCCTCGGGCCTACCGGCACAGATACGCAGTATTTT CASSLGPTGTDTQYF
- 13 TRBJ2-1 TRBV7-9 - TGTGCCAGCAGCCTCGGACTTATCAATGAGCAGTTCTTC CASSLGLINEQFF
- 15 TRBJ1-1 TRBV7-6 - TGTGCCAGCAGCTTAGGTCCAGCTATGAACACTGAAGCTTTCTTT CASSLGPAMNTEAFF
- 18 TRBJ2-3 TRBV7-2 - TGTGCCAGCAGCTTAGACTTCCAGGGTCTGTCTTTAACAGATACGCAGTATTTT CASSLDFQGLSLTDTQYF
- 13 TRBJ1-2 TRBV5-4 - TGTGCCAGCAGCGACGGGGGTCCCTATGGCTACACCTTC CASSDGGPYGYTF
- 15 TRBJ1-1 TRBV2 - TGTGCCAGCAGTATGGGACCCGAGGGGGACACTGAAGCTTTCTTT CASSMGPEGDTEAFF
- 15 TRBJ2-5 TRBV6-6 TRBD2 TGTGCCAGCAGTCATTGGCTAGCGGCGCAAGAGACCCAGTACTTC CASSHWLAAQETQYF
- 14 TRBJ1-1 TRBV30 - TGTGCCTGGAGTCCGGGCTTACCGGGTACTGAAGCTTTCTTT CAWSPGLPGTEAFF
- 15 TRBJ2-2 TRBV4-3 TRBD1 TGCGCCAGCAGGTGGGCGACAGGGAATACCGGGGAGCTGTTTTTT CASRWATGNTGELFF
- 15 TRBJ2-7 TRBV27 - TGTGCCAGCAGTTTATCGTGGGGAGCCTCCTACGAGCAGTACTTC CASSLSWGASYEQYF
- 15 TRBJ2-3 TRBV6-5 - TGTGCCAGCTCTAAGGGGGGCGGGCGCACAGATACGCAGTATTTT CASSKGGGRTDTQYF
many 14 TRBJ1-4 TRBV11-2 - TGTGCCAGCAGCTCGGTCGCAACTAATGAAAAACTGTTTTTT CASSSVATNEKLFF
- 12 TRBJ2-7 TRBV6-6 - TGTGCCAGCAGTTACTTGCCGGACGAGCAGTACTTC CASSYLPDEQYF
- 13 TRBJ1-2 TRBV27 - TGTGCCAGCAGCCGCTCCCTTACCTATGGCTACACCTTC CASSRSLTYGYTF
- 15 TRBJ1-5 TRBV6-6 TRBD1 TGTGCCAGCAGTTTCCTAAGACAGGGTGCTCAGCCCCAGCATTTT CASSFLRQGAQPQHF
- 13 TRBJ2-3 TRBV7-9 - TGTGCCCTGGGTGTGCTGCGGGCGGATACGCAGTATTTT CALGVLRADTQYF
- 11 TRBJ2-2 TRBV25-1 - TGTGCCAGCTCAGCTACCGGGGAGCTGTTTTTT CASSATGELFF
- 13 TRBJ1-1 TRBV5-6 - TGTGCCAGCAGCCTACTGCCGGGACCTGAAGCTTTCTTT CASSLLPGPEAFF
- 16 TRBJ2-7 TRBV19 TRBD1 TGTGCCAGTAGTATCGCGGGGACAGGGGGGTCCTACGAGCAGTACTTC CASSIAGTGGSYEQYF
- 18 TRBJ1-2 TRBV4-1 - TGCGCCAGCAGCCAAGAAGTAGGGGCCCGTACGCCTAACTATGGCTACACCTTC CASSQEVGARTPNYGYTF
few 13 TRBJ2-7 TRBV5-1 TRBD2 TGCGCCAGCAGAACTAGCGGATCCTACGAGCAGTACTTC CASRTSGSYEQYF
- 14 TRBJ1-2 TRBV5-6 - TGTGCCAGCAGCTTGTGGGAGGCCAACTATGGCTACACCTTC CASSLWEANYGYTF
once 15 TRBJ2-7 TRBV28 TRBD1 TGTGCCAGCAGGGGCCAGGGGACAGGGGTGGGCGAGCAGTACTTC CASRGQGTGVGEQYF
- 15 TRBJ2-7 TRBV7-9 - TGTGCCAGCAGCTTAGAAGCAGGGATTTTACTCGAGCAGTACTTC CASSLEAGILLEQYF
- 15 TRBJ1-1 TRBV4-1 TRBD1 TGCGCCAGCAGCCCCCGGGACCAGGGGGGGACTGAAGCTTTCTTT CASSPRDQGGTEAFF
- 13 TRBJ1-4 TRBV27 - TGTGCCAGCAGTAATCAGGGTGATGAAAAACTGTTTTTT CASSNQGDEKLFF
once 16 TRBJ2-1 TRBV11-2 - TGTGCCAGCACCACCTACTGGGATACTTTTGACAATGAGCAGTTCTTC CASTTYWDTFDNEQFF